This is a list of T cell receptor beta chains from one sample in a study of radiotherapy plus CTLA-4 blockade in lung cancer. TCRdb keeps only in-frame clones here, not all; method: immunoSEQ multiplex PCR. The sample has about 48,000 clones; approximately 86% are singletons. The specimen was peripheral blood, collected from a patient treated with radiotherapy plus ipilimumab. These receptors originate from a human donor with non-small cell lung cancer that progressed on radiotherapy plus ipilimumab. Some clones in this sample may be carry-over from other donors' samples. Each CDR3 is given with its conserved first and last residue. A D gene is named only where the DNA matches it firmly. Expanded clones get a size class; other rows say once, few or many, or leave the size out.

j_call: TRBJ2-1; d_call: NA; v_call: TRBV7-6; clone_size: NA; cdr3_aa: CASREMGEYNEQFF; cdr3_nt: TGTGCCAGCAGGGAAATGGGCGAATACAATGAGCAGTTCTTC
j_call: TRBJ1-4; d_call: NA; v_call: TRBV2; clone_size: few; cdr3_aa: CASRRSATNEKLFF; cdr3_nt: TGTGCCAGCAGGAGATCCGCAACTAATGAAAAACTGTTTTTT
j_call: TRBJ2-3; d_call: TRBD1; v_call: TRBV27; clone_size: NA; cdr3_aa: CASSRGTDTQYF; cdr3_nt: TGTGCCAGCAGCAGGGGGACAGATACGCAGTATTTT
j_call: TRBJ1-2; d_call: TRBD1; v_call: TRBV14; clone_size: NA; cdr3_aa: CASSPPGQGDKNYGYTF; cdr3_nt: TGTGCCAGCAGCCCGCCGGGACAGGGGGATAAGAACTATGGCTACACCTTC
j_call: TRBJ1-6; d_call: NA; v_call: TRBV11-2; clone_size: NA; cdr3_aa: CASSLVEGGPLHF; cdr3_nt: TGTGCCAGCAGCTTAGTGGAGGGAGGGCCCCTCCACTTT
j_call: TRBJ2-1; d_call: NA; v_call: TRBV5-1; clone_size: NA; cdr3_aa: CASSPGTNDYNEQFF; cdr3_nt: TGCGCCAGCAGTCCCGGGACAAACGATTACAATGAGCAGTTCTTC
j_call: TRBJ2-7; d_call: TRBD2; v_call: TRBV5-1; clone_size: NA; cdr3_aa: CASRTIAGEYEQYF; cdr3_nt: TGCGCCAGCCGAACGATAGCGGGAGAATACGAGCAGTACTTC
j_call: TRBJ1-2; d_call: NA; v_call: TRBV6-1; clone_size: few; cdr3_aa: CASSNLGGSGYTF; cdr3_nt: TGTGCCAGCAGTAACCTAGGAGGCTCTGGCTACACCTTC
j_call: TRBJ2-2; d_call: NA; v_call: TRBV15; clone_size: NA; cdr3_aa: CATSEPGTASTGELFF; cdr3_nt: TGTGCCACCAGCGAGCCGGGAACCGCTAGCACCGGGGAGCTGTTTTTT
j_call: TRBJ1-1; d_call: TRBD1; v_call: TRBV2; clone_size: NA; cdr3_aa: CASKQGARWTEAFF; cdr3_nt: TGTGCCAGCAAACAGGGGGCGCGTTGGACTGAAGCTTTCTTT
j_call: TRBJ2-3; d_call: NA; v_call: TRBV7-2; clone_size: NA; cdr3_aa: CASSATVLFTDTQYF; cdr3_nt: TGTGCCAGCAGCGCGACAGTTTTGTTCACAGATACGCAGTATTTT
j_call: TRBJ1-1; d_call: TRBD1; v_call: TRBV5-1; clone_size: few; cdr3_aa: CASSGDSQGLGEAFF; cdr3_nt: TGCGCCAGCAGCGGGGACAGCCAAGGGTTAGGTGAAGCTTTCTTT
j_call: TRBJ1-2; d_call: NA; v_call: TRBV2; clone_size: NA; cdr3_aa: CASSEIRDYGYTF; cdr3_nt: TGTGCCAGCAGTGAAATCAGGGACTATGGCTACACCTTC
j_call: TRBJ2-1; d_call: TRBD2; v_call: TRBV7-6; clone_size: NA; cdr3_aa: CASSLSGTSSRGSYNEQFF; cdr3_nt: TGTGCCAGCAGCTTAAGCGGGACTAGCTCCCGGGGTAGCTACAATGAGCAGTTCTTC
j_call: TRBJ2-7; d_call: TRBD2; v_call: TRBV19; clone_size: NA; cdr3_aa: CASKLAGGPYEQYF; cdr3_nt: TGTGCCAGTAAACTAGCGGGAGGACCCTACGAGCAGTACTTC
j_call: TRBJ2-3; d_call: TRBD1; v_call: TRBV7-3; clone_size: NA; cdr3_aa: CASSLLAGTEFSDTQYF; cdr3_nt: TGTGCCAGCAGCTTACTTGCCGGGACAGAGTTTTCAGATACGCAGTATTTT
j_call: TRBJ2-1; d_call: TRBD2; v_call: TRBV7-9; clone_size: NA; cdr3_aa: CASSPTPGLASNEQFF; cdr3_nt: TGTGCCAGCAGCCCGACGCCGGGACTAGCCTCTAATGAGCAGTTCTTC
j_call: TRBJ2-1; d_call: TRBD1; v_call: TRBV29-1; clone_size: NA; cdr3_aa: CSVVGLGTVSYNEQFF; cdr3_nt: TGCAGCGTTGTAGGCCTCGGGACAGTCTCCTACAATGAGCAGTTCTTC
j_call: TRBJ2-1; d_call: TRBD2; v_call: TRBV6-5; clone_size: NA; cdr3_aa: CASSYPLAGGINEQFF; cdr3_nt: TGTGCCAGCAGTTACCCTCTAGCGGGAGGAATCAATGAGCAGTTCTTC
j_call: TRBJ2-4; d_call: NA; v_call: TRBV6-5; clone_size: few; cdr3_aa: CASSGVGLGKNIQYF; cdr3_nt: TGTGCCAGCAGCGGCGTGGGCCTCGGCAAAAACATTCAGTACTTC
j_call: TRBJ1-1; d_call: NA; v_call: TRBV10-2; clone_size: NA; cdr3_aa: CASQDTEAFF; cdr3_nt: TGCGCCAGTCAGGACACTGAAGCTTTCTTT
j_call: TRBJ2-5; d_call: NA; v_call: TRBV5-8; clone_size: NA; cdr3_aa: CASSARDSDGTQYF; cdr3_nt: TGTGCCAGCAGCGCCCGGGACTCTGATGGGACCCAGTACTTC